This T cell receptor (beta chain) was identified in a study of T cell responses to AZD1222 COVID-19 vaccine. Study background: The analysis combined second doses at about 4 or about 12 weeks. Findings of the study overall: Donors were largely white British and mainly female; clonal diversity was possibly underestimated. The span of vaccine-associated CD4 TCRs extended across spike, with dominance at 160-218 and 743-854. No repertoire was sampled before or during the peak T cell response, only after it.

Clones were read by immunoSEQ multiplex PCR, and TCRdb kept only the in-frame ones, dropping some. The repertoire holds roughly 150,000 clones, with approximately 90% as singletons. Deletions cut 4 bases from V and 3 bases from J, with 4 bases between. The CDR3 consists of 12 residues. In germline, CDR1 is LNHDA, CDR2 SQIVND (reference sequence). A remark on this clone: What it binds is not known.

The clonotype was recovered from an adult in good health. This specimen consisted of peripheral blood, obtained on day 0 of AZD1222 vaccination. This chain connects TRBV19 to TRBJ1-3; D is uncertain. The CDR3 bases are TGTGCCAGTAGTACTCTTGGAAACACCATATATTTT. This sequence encodes CASSTLGNTIYF.